The 29 T cell receptor beta chains presented below share a single source sample, sequenced in a study of cytomegalovirus exposure and HLA in healthy donors. PCR amplification relied on 60 Vbeta primers (plus 13 Jbeta primers). Here immunoSEQ multiplex PCR was the method, and the copy in TCRdb shows in-frame clones only, minus some. This repertoire shows 160,000 or so clones, roughly 80% found once; its top ten account for 1.1% to 1.5%. The sample taken for sequencing was PBMCs. All receptors come from a woman aged 25 to 39 in good health and CMV-seronegative.

This clone is medium-sized. The CDR3 region is CASSRTGTHSPLHF. The CDR3 coding sequence is TGTGCCAGCAGTCGTACAGGGACCCATTCACCCCTCCACTTT. The rearrangement links TRBV25-1 to TRBJ1-6; TRBD1 might be the D (6 bases). V was trimmed by 5 bases and J by 8 bases, leaving 13 bases between them. The CDR3 spans 14 residues. The germline V gene has CDR1 MGHDK and CDR2 SYGVNS.

The chain recombines TRBV11-2 with TRBJ2-3; 9 bases map to TRBD2. The CDR3 spans 15 residues. The junction had 7 bases not matched to a gene; V was cut back by 4 bases and J by 5 bases. Germline V lookup: CDR1 SGHAT, CDR2 FQNNGV. The DNA for the CDR3 is TGTGCCAGCAGCTCTGGACTAGCGCAAGAAGATACGCAGTATTTT. Amino acids: CASSSGLAQEDTQYF.

V and J are TRBV5-4 and TRBJ2-7, with 7 positions matching TRBD2. The junction had 19 bases not matched to a gene; V was cut back by 1 base and J by 3 bases. The CDR3 extends over 19 amino acids. Germline CDR1 is SGHNT and CDR2 is YYREEE (reference sequence). The CDR3 DNA sequence: TGTGCCAGCAGCTTGATCAGGGCGGCAGGGAGGGGAGAAGGCTACGAGCAGTACTTC. Translation gives CASSLIRAAGRGEGYEQYF.

The chain employs TRBV6-4 and TRBJ1-2, with D hard to call. Trimming stripped 5 bases from V and 4 bases from J, with 17 bases between. This CDR3 is built from 15 residues. Germline V gives CDR1 MRHNA, CDR2 SNTAGT. This CDR3 reads CASSPGDLIPYGYTF. Written as DNA, the CDR3 is TGTGCCAGCAGTCCCGGGGATCTCATCCCCTATGGCTACACCTTC.

The gene calls are TRBV6-5 and TRBJ1-1, with 9 bases that match TRBD1. The CDR3 runs 15 residues. V trimming: 4 bases; J trimming: 3 bases; junction bases outside the gene matches: 6. Germline V gene sequence: CDR1 MNHEY, CDR2 SVGAGI. CDR3 protein: CASSFDRGKDTEAFF. The CDR3 region has the DNA TGTGCCAGCAGTTTCGACAGGGGGAAGGACACTGAAGCTTTCTTT.

CDR3: CASSLDSGGVTDTQYF. The DNA for the CDR3 is TGCGCCAGCAGCTTAGATAGCGGGGGGGTCACAGATACGCAGTATTTT. The chain combines TRBV5-1 with TRBJ2-3; 11 nucleotides agree with TRBD2. Germline-derived CDR1 and CDR2 are SGHRS and YFSETQ. The CDR3 length is 16 residues. Losses at the gene ends were 2 bases for V and 2 bases for J; bases not matched to a gene: 4.

The chain combines TRBV4-2 with TRBJ2-7, with D uncertain. The V gene lost 0 bases and the J gene lost 8 bases, with 5 bases spanning the gap. Germline V gene lookup returns CDR1 LGHNA and CDR2 YNFKEQ. The CDR3 covers 11 residues. CDR3 in amino acids: CASSQENKQYF. The CDR3 DNA sequence: TGTGCCAGCAGCCAAGAAAATAAGCAGTACTTC.

This chain connects TRBV11-2 to TRBJ2-1; TRBD1 is a possible D gene (7 bases). With 8 bases removed from V and 0 bases from J, the gap between germline ends came to 20 bases. Germline lookup yields CDR1 SGHAT and CDR2 FQNNGV. The CDR3 covers 17 residues. The CDR3 DNA reads as TGTGCCAGCGCCTCTTCAGGGGGACTGAGCTCCTACAATGAGCAGTTCTTC. Its protein product is CASASSGGLSSYNEQFF. The whole variable domain, filled in from reference TRBV11-2 and TRBJ2-1, reads EAGVAQSPRYKIIEKRQSVAFWCNPISGHATLYWYQQILGQGPKLLIQFQNNGVVDDSQLPKDRFSAERLKGVDSTLKIQPAKLEDSAVYLCASASSGGLSSYNEQFFGPGTRLTVL.

The DNA of the CDR3 is TGTGCCAGCAGCTCTCGGGACAGGGGTTACGAGCAGTACTTC. It specifies CASSSRDRGYEQYF. The rearrangement joins TRBV5-8 to TRBJ2-7, with 10 nucleotides matching TRBD1. This CDR3 has 14 amino acids. J lost 4 bases, V lost 3 bases, and 4 bases had no gene match. The germline gives CDR1 SGHTS, CDR2 YDEGEE.

This clone has more than one count but fewer than ten. The same CDR3 also results from other DNA sequences found in this sample. V usage is TRBV5-6 and J usage is TRBJ2-7; D may be TRBD1 (6 bases). Looked up from germline, CDR1 is SGHDT and CDR2 is YYEEEE. The CDR3 sequence is 12 residues long. Trimming stripped 4 bases from V and 3 bases from J, with 8 bases between. The CDR3: CASSPQGYEQYF. CDR3 bases: TGTGCCAGCAGCCCACAGGGCTACGAGCAGTACTTC. Combining the CDR3 with reference TRBV5-6 and TRBJ2-7 gives the whole variable domain DAGVTQSPTHLIKTRGQQVTLRCSPKSGHDTVSWYQQALGQGPQFIFQYYEEEERQRGNFPDRFSGHQFPNYSSELNVNALLLGDSALYLCASSPQGYEQYFGPGTRLTVT.

About this clone: Its ends do not fully match the called genes, so a read error is possible. This chain joins TRBV7-9 and TRBJ1-6; maybe TRBD1 (5 bases). Germline V gene sequence: CDR1 SEHNR, CDR2 FQNEAQ (reference sequence). This CDR3 has 11 amino acids. The CDR3 bases are TGTGCCAGCAGCCAAGGGGAAGCCCTAACTTTT. Translation: CASSQGEALTF.

The chain links TRBV28 to TRBJ2-7, with 7 bases lining up with TRBD1. The CDR3 runs to 15 residues. V shed 5 bases, J shed 1 base, and the junction held 8 bases outside the gene matches. The germline V gene has CDR1 MDHEN and CDR2 SYDVKM. CDR3 in DNA: TGTGCCAGCAGTCCCGGGACAGTTTCTTCCTACGAGCAGTACTTC. It translates to CASSPGTVSSYEQYF.

This chain links TRBV5-7 with TRBJ2-7, with 8 positions matching TRBD2. TRBV5-7 is an ORF, with its function uncertain. Trimming removed 3 bases from V and 5 bases from J; junction bases left unmatched: 1. The CDR3 contains 12 residues. As DNA, the CDR3 is TGTGCCAGCAGCTCGGGGGGGGACGAGCAGTACTTC. The encoded protein is CASSSGGDEQYF.

The chain recombines TRBV11-3 with TRBJ1-6; D call uncertain. Between the trimmed V and J ends, which lost 0 bases and 8 bases, there was a span of 5 bases. There are 13 residues in the CDR3. CDR1 is SGHNT and CDR2 is YENEEA in the germline V gene. The CDR3 nucleotides read TGTGCCAGCAGCTTAGACGGTGATTCACCCCTCCACTTT. Translating it yields CASSLDGDSPLHF.

About this clone: Other DNA sequences of this sample code for an identical CDR3. The V call is TRBV18, the J call TRBJ2-7; 9 positions match TRBD1. Unmatched junction bases numbered 1, after V lost 2 bases and J lost 2 bases. The germline V gene encodes CDR1 KGHSH and CDR2 LQKENI. The CDR3 contains 14 residues. The CDR3 DNA is TGTGCCAGCTCACCAGGGACAGGGCCCTACGAGCAGTACTTC. It encodes CASSPGTGPYEQYF.

The J gene is TRBJ1-1, the V gene TRBV7-8; tentatively, D is TRBD1 (5 bases). Germline V gene lookup returns CDR1 SGHVS and CDR2 FQNEAQ. The CDR3 is 13 residues long. V was trimmed by 2 bases and J by 11 bases, leaving 15 bases between them. The CDR3 region has the DNA TGTGCCAGCAGCTTAAGGAGGGACCACGAGGCTTTCTTT. As protein: CASSLRRDHEAFF.

The gene calls are TRBV7-9 and TRBJ2-1; 10 positions match TRBD2. V trimming: 3 bases; J trimming: 8 bases; junction bases outside the gene matches: 7. This CDR3 has 15 residues. The germline gives CDR1 SEHNR, CDR2 FQNEAQ (reference sequence). The CDR3: CASSLSSGGAHEQFF. CDR3 DNA sequence: TGTGCCAGCAGCTTGTCCAGCGGGGGGGCCCATGAGCAGTTCTTC.

The V call is TRBV15, the J call TRBJ2-7; D perhaps matches TRBD1 (6 bases). Trimming pared 0 bases from V and 2 bases from J, leaving 8 bases between. Germline-derived CDR1 and CDR2 are LNHNV and YYDKDF (reference sequence). CDR3 size: 14 residues. CDR3 coding DNA: TGTGCCACCAGCAGAGAAGGGGGAGCCTACGAGCAGTACTTC. It specifies CATSREGGAYEQYF.

This chain uses TRBV6-5 with TRBJ1-6; 9 positions agree with TRBD1. The germline CDR1 and CDR2 sequences are MNHEY and SVGAGI. Germline trimming cut 9 bases from V and 8 bases from J; bases unmatched to any gene: 5. This CDR3 comprises 13 residues. CDR3 nucleotide sequence: TGTGCCAGGGGACAGGGAGGAGATTCACCCCTCCACTTT. Protein: CARGQGGDSPLHF.

V gene TRBV27 combines with J gene TRBJ2-1; TRBD1 matches 11 bases. The CDR3 sequence is 17 residues long. Per germline, CDR1 MNHEY and CDR2 SMNVEV (reference sequence). V was pared by 6 bases and J by 9 bases, with 16 bases of the junction left unmatched. CDR3 region: CASSIYRTGGSRGEQFF. The DNA of the CDR3 is TGTGCCAGCAGCATTTACAGGACAGGGGGCTCCAGGGGTGAGCAGTTCTTC.

The chain uses TRBV2 and TRBJ1-1; tentative D call: TRBD1 (5 bases). Germline assignment: CDR1 SNHLY and CDR2 FYNNEI. Trimming shortened V by 11 bases and J by 1 base, and 17 bases separated the two germline ends. This CDR3 has 14 residues. Written as DNA, the CDR3 is TGTGCCGGGACTGGCGGCGCCGAGAACACTGAAGCTTTCTTT. Translation: CAGTGGAENTEAFF.

This clone occurred once. The rearrangement links TRBV28 to TRBJ1-4; a weak D match, TRBD1 (6 bases). The germline V and J ends were trimmed by 2 bases and 8 bases, with 6 bases remaining between them. Germline loops: CDR1 MDHEN, CDR2 SYDVKM. The CDR3 spans 12 residues. The CDR3 sequence: CASSLQGEKLFF. CDR3 nucleotides: TGTGCCAGCAGTTTACAGGGGGAAAAACTGTTTTTT.

This clone was picked up a small number of times. The V gene is TRBV14, the J gene TRBJ2-1; 7 nucleotides line up with TRBD2. CDR3 length equals 18 residues. V lost 4 bases to trimming and J lost 6 bases; unmatched junction nucleotides: 18. The germline CDR1 and CDR2 sequences are SGHDN and FVKESK. Here the CDR3 DNA reads TGTGCCAGCAGCCCCCCCGGTTGGTTCAGCGGGGTTTTCAATGAGCAGTTCTTC. Its translation is CASSPPGWFSGVFNEQFF.

The chain recombines TRBV2 with TRBJ2-1; perhaps TRBD2 as D (6 bases). CDR1 is SNHLY and CDR2 is FYNNEI in the germline V gene. The CDR3 is 14 residues long. The V end was cut by 8 bases, the J end by 1 base, with 12 bases between. CDR3 protein: CASFPGGSYNEQFF. DNA for the CDR3: TGTGCCAGCTTCCCCGGGGGTTCCTACAATGAGCAGTTCTTC.

The chain is built from TRBV29-1 and TRBJ1-2; no firm D call. The germline gives CDR1 SQVTM, CDR2 ANQGSEA. The CDR3 consists of 13 residues. V was cut by 8 bases and J by 4 bases, with 17 bases left in between. DNA of the CDR3: TGCAGCATCGAACGGGGTAGGGTCTATGGCTACACCTTC. Translating it yields CSIERGRVYGYTF.

The chain combines TRBV14 with TRBJ1-1, with 7 bases aligning to TRBD1. CDR1 SGHDN and CDR2 FVKESK come from the germline V gene. This CDR3 is 19 amino acids long. The ends lost 0 bases at V and 1 base at J; junction bases unmatched: 14. For the CDR3, the DNA is TGTGCCAGCAGCCAAGATCAGACAGGGCCCCCAAACTGGAACACTGAAGCTTTCTTT. Translating gives CASSQDQTGPPNWNTEAFF.

The gene calls are TRBV29-1 and TRBJ2-7; 11 bases are shared with TRBD2. V gave up 6 bases and J gave up 0 bases; unmatched junction bases: 1. Germline CDR1 and CDR2: SQVTM and ANQGSEA. This CDR3 has 13 amino acids. The CDR3 protein is CSVGTSGSYEQYF. CDR3 nucleotides: TGCAGCGTAGGGACTAGCGGCTCCTACGAGCAGTACTTC.

The chain recombines TRBV5-1 with TRBJ2-2; 7 bases are shared with TRBD1. J gave up 4 bases and V 4 bases, and 4 bases lay outside the gene matches. Looked up from germline, CDR1 is SGHRS and CDR2 is YFSETQ. The CDR3 is made up of 14 amino acids. In DNA, the CDR3 is TGCGCCAGCAGCCTGGGACAGTCCACCGGGGAGCTGTTTTTT. Translated: CASSLGQSTGELFF.

This chain's CDR3 is CASLGTGSIQYF. The CDR3 nucleotides are TGTGCCAGCCTAGGGACAGGGAGCATTCAGTACTTC. This chain uses TRBV28 with TRBJ2-4; 9 nucleotides align to TRBD1. The length of the CDR3 is 12 residues. From germline, CDR1 is MDHEN and CDR2 SYDVKM. After removal of 8 bases from V and 9 bases from J, the junction contained 5 bases not matched to a gene.